A selection of T cell receptor beta chains follows, all from one sample in a study of cytomegalovirus exposure and HLA in healthy donors. TCRdb's copy holds only in-frame clones and misses some; the assay was immunoSEQ multiplex PCR. The table includes 200,000 or so clones, about 80% detected once. The sample comprised PBMCs. The receptors come from a woman under 30 in good health and CMV-seropositive. Both conserved end residues are part of each CDR3. Each record gives: D gene, clone size, J gene, V gene, CDR3 DNA, CDR3 protein. A D gene is named only where the DNA matches it firmly. Size tells how often a clone was seen (once, few, many) or the class of an expanded clone, and some rows leave it out.

D gene: .; clone size: .; J gene: TRBJ1-1; V gene: TRBV18; CDR3 DNA: TGTGCCAGCTCACCACGGGAGGGTACCCCGAACACCGAAGCTTTCTTT; CDR3 protein: CASSPREGTPNTEAFF
D gene: .; clone size: few; J gene: TRBJ2-1; V gene: TRBV5-4; CDR3 DNA: TGTGCCAGCAGCTTTGGGGGCCCGAGCTCCTACAATGAGCAGTTCTTC; CDR3 protein: CASSFGGPSSYNEQFF
D gene: TRBD2; clone size: .; J gene: TRBJ2-1; V gene: TRBV12-5; CDR3 DNA: TGTGCTAGTGGTTTGGTTACTAGCGGGGGTGATGAGCAGTTCTTC; CDR3 protein: CASGLVTSGGDEQFF
D gene: TRBD1; clone size: .; J gene: TRBJ1-1; V gene: TRBV5-4; CDR3 DNA: TGTGCCGGAAATTTAACGACGAGACAGGGGTGGACCACTGAAGCTTTCTTT; CDR3 protein: CAGNLTTRQGWTTEAFF
D gene: .; clone size: .; J gene: TRBJ2-5; V gene: TRBV15; CDR3 DNA: TGTGCCACCAGTCTAGAGTTAGCCGGGGAATCCATTGGGGAGACCCAGTACTTC; CDR3 protein: CATSLELAGESIGETQYF
D gene: .; clone size: .; J gene: TRBJ2-5; V gene: TRBV28; CDR3 DNA: TGTGCCAGCAGTTTAATCCCAGGGAGGGGGGAGACCCAGTACTTC; CDR3 protein: CASSLIPGRGETQYF
D gene: .; clone size: .; J gene: TRBJ1-5; V gene: TRBV19; CDR3 DNA: TGTGCCAGTAGTATAGATCAGGACAGTAATCAGCCCCAGCATTTT; CDR3 protein: CASSIDQDSNQPQHF
D gene: .; clone size: .; J gene: TRBJ1-2; V gene: TRBV28; CDR3 DNA: TGTGCCAGCAGCCAGGAAAGGGCCCAACGGGGTGGCTACACCTTC; CDR3 protein: CASSQERAQRGGYTF
D gene: .; clone size: .; J gene: TRBJ2-7; V gene: TRBV4-1; CDR3 DNA: TGCGCCAGCAGCCAAGATCTAGGCGACGAGCAGTACTTC; CDR3 protein: CASSQDLGDEQYF
D gene: .; clone size: .; J gene: TRBJ2-1; V gene: TRBV9; CDR3 DNA: TGTGCCAGCAGCGTAGATCACAGTCGACGTACCAATGAGCAGTTCTTC; CDR3 protein: CASSVDHSRRTNEQFF
D gene: TRBD1; clone size: .; J gene: TRBJ1-2; V gene: TRBV27; CDR3 DNA: TGTGCCAGCAGTCCACAGGGGAGTAACTATGGCTACACCTTC; CDR3 protein: CASSPQGSNYGYTF
D gene: TRBD1; clone size: .; J gene: TRBJ2-3; V gene: TRBV27; CDR3 DNA: TGTGCCAGCAGTTTCCGGGACAGGGTACCAGATACGCAGTATTTT; CDR3 protein: CASSFRDRVPDTQYF
D gene: TRBD1; clone size: .; J gene: TRBJ1-2; V gene: TRBV29-1; CDR3 DNA: TGCAGCGCGCACCAGGGGGCGGATGGCTACACCTTC; CDR3 protein: CSAHQGADGYTF
D gene: .; clone size: .; J gene: TRBJ2-1; V gene: TRBV4-2; CDR3 DNA: TGTGCCAGCAGCCAAGTTGGCGGGGCAGGTGACAATGAGCAGTTCTTC; CDR3 protein: CASSQVGGAGDNEQFF
D gene: .; clone size: .; J gene: TRBJ2-1; V gene: TRBV21-1; CDR3 DNA: TGTGCCAGCAGGGTACTAGCGGGAGGCTACAATGAGCAGTTCTTC; CDR3 protein: CASRVLAGGYNEQFF
D gene: .; clone size: .; J gene: TRBJ2-2; V gene: TRBV2; CDR3 DNA: TGTGCCAGCAAAAAGACAGAAAACACCGGGGAGCTGTTTTTT; CDR3 protein: CASKKTENTGELFF
D gene: .; clone size: .; J gene: TRBJ2-5; V gene: TRBV5-1; CDR3 DNA: TGCGCCAGCAGCTTGGAGGGGGAAGGGACCCAGTACTTC; CDR3 protein: CASSLEGEGTQYF
D gene: .; clone size: .; J gene: TRBJ1-5; V gene: TRBV2; CDR3 DNA: TGTGCCAGCACCGGCCCCAGGGAGCCCCAGCATTTT; CDR3 protein: CASTGPREPQHF
D gene: TRBD2; clone size: .; J gene: TRBJ2-3; V gene: TRBV7-9; CDR3 DNA: TGTGCCAGCAGCGAAGGACTAGCGGGGGGCCGGGCAGATACGCAGTATTTT; CDR3 protein: CASSEGLAGGRADTQYF
D gene: .; clone size: .; J gene: TRBJ2-1; V gene: TRBV30; CDR3 DNA: TGTGCCTGGGGGCTAGACAGCTCCTACAATGAGCAGTTCTTC; CDR3 protein: CAWGLDSSYNEQFF
D gene: TRBD2; clone size: .; J gene: TRBJ2-3; V gene: TRBV19; CDR3 DNA: TGTGCCAGTAGTATAGGGCGGGGGGCCACAGATACGCAGTATTTT; CDR3 protein: CASSIGRGATDTQYF
D gene: TRBD1; clone size: few; J gene: TRBJ1-5; V gene: TRBV29-1; CDR3 DNA: TGCAGCGTACGGACAGGGGGCAATCAGCCCCAGCATTTT; CDR3 protein: CSVRTGGNQPQHF
D gene: TRBD1; clone size: .; J gene: TRBJ1-2; V gene: TRBV7-8; CDR3 DNA: TGTGCCAGCAGCCGGGGACAGCCCATAGGCTACACCTTC; CDR3 protein: CASSRGQPIGYTF
D gene: TRBD2; clone size: .; J gene: TRBJ2-3; V gene: TRBV5-1; CDR3 DNA: TGCGCCAGCAGCTTGGTAGTTAGCGGGGGAGATACGCAGTATTTT; CDR3 protein: CASSLVVSGGDTQYF
D gene: TRBD1; clone size: .; J gene: TRBJ1-1; V gene: TRBV9; CDR3 DNA: TGTGCCAGCAGCTTAACCGGGACAGGGGTTCTCACTGAAGCTTTCTTT; CDR3 protein: CASSLTGTGVLTEAFF
D gene: TRBD2; clone size: .; J gene: TRBJ2-3; V gene: TRBV5-1; CDR3 DNA: TGCGCCAGCAGCTTGGGTACTAGCGGCCTCACAGATACGCAGTATTTT; CDR3 protein: CASSLGTSGLTDTQYF
D gene: TRBD1; clone size: .; J gene: TRBJ2-7; V gene: TRBV6-1; CDR3 DNA: TGTGCCAGCAGTGCGACAGGGACCTCCTACGAGCAGTACTTC; CDR3 protein: CASSATGTSYEQYF
D gene: TRBD1; clone size: .; J gene: TRBJ1-6; V gene: TRBV7-9; CDR3 DNA: TGTTCCAGCAGCTTCCTCGGACAGGGCAATTCACCCCTCCACTTT; CDR3 protein: CSSSFLGQGNSPLHF
D gene: TRBD2; clone size: few; J gene: TRBJ2-3; V gene: TRBV6-1; CDR3 DNA: TGTGCCAGCAGTGCGGGACTAGCGGGGGCCGGAGATACGCAGTATTTT; CDR3 protein: CASSAGLAGAGDTQYF
D gene: TRBD1; clone size: .; J gene: TRBJ1-2; V gene: TRBV5-4; CDR3 DNA: TGTGCCAGCAGCAGAGGACAGGGGGCGGATGGCTACACCTTC; CDR3 protein: CASSRGQGADGYTF
D gene: .; clone size: .; J gene: TRBJ1-6; V gene: TRBV9; CDR3 DNA: TGTGCCAGCAGCGTAGATGATCGGGGGGGTAATTCACCCCTCCACTTT; CDR3 protein: CASSVDDRGGNSPLHF
D gene: .; clone size: .; J gene: TRBJ1-2; V gene: TRBV18; CDR3 DNA: TGTGCCAGCTCACCCTCGTCTACGGGCTATGGCTACACCTTC; CDR3 protein: CASSPSSTGYGYTF
D gene: .; clone size: .; J gene: TRBJ1-2; V gene: TRBV29-1; CDR3 DNA: TGCAGCGTTGATGGGGCAGGCAACTATGGCTACACCTTC; CDR3 protein: CSVDGAGNYGYTF
D gene: TRBD2; clone size: .; J gene: TRBJ2-3; V gene: TRBV4-1; CDR3 DNA: TGCGCCAGCAGCCAGACCAATGGACTAGCGGGGGTCACAGATACGCAGTATTTT; CDR3 protein: CASSQTNGLAGVTDTQYF
D gene: .; clone size: few; J gene: TRBJ2-3; V gene: TRBV11-2; CDR3 DNA: TGTGCCAGCAGGGTGGGCCGGTTCAGCACAGATACGCAGTATTTT; CDR3 protein: CASRVGRFSTDTQYF
D gene: .; clone size: .; J gene: TRBJ1-1; V gene: TRBV19; CDR3 DNA: TGTGCCAGTACTACGTCTAGGAACACTGAAGCTTTCTTT; CDR3 protein: CASTTSRNTEAFF
D gene: .; clone size: once; J gene: TRBJ1-5; V gene: TRBV7-3; CDR3 DNA: TGTGCCAGCAGCGCCCCTTCCTCAGGGTTGAAGAGCAATCAGCCCCAGCATTTT; CDR3 protein: CASSAPSSGLKSNQPQHF
D gene: .; clone size: .; J gene: TRBJ2-7; V gene: TRBV2; CDR3 DNA: TGTGCCAGCAGTGACTACCCGTCCTACGAGCAGTACTTC; CDR3 protein: CASSDYPSYEQYF
D gene: TRBD2; clone size: .; J gene: TRBJ2-3; V gene: TRBV28; CDR3 DNA: TGTGCCAGCAGTTCTAGCGGGGGGACAGATACGCAGTATTTT; CDR3 protein: CASSSSGGTDTQYF
D gene: .; clone size: .; J gene: TRBJ2-5; V gene: TRBV2; CDR3 DNA: TGTGCCAGCCTTTCCCAGACCCAGTACTTC; CDR3 protein: CASLSQTQYF
D gene: .; clone size: .; J gene: TRBJ1-5; V gene: TRBV4-1; CDR3 DNA: TGCGCCAGCAGCCAAGGGGGCAGGGATCAGCCCCAGCATTTT; CDR3 protein: CASSQGGRDQPQHF
D gene: TRBD2; clone size: once; J gene: TRBJ2-4; V gene: TRBV7-9; CDR3 DNA: TGTGCCAGCAGCTTAGTGGGTGCGGGGGTAGCCAAAAACATTCAGTACTTC; CDR3 protein: CASSLVGAGVAKNIQYF
D gene: .; clone size: few; J gene: TRBJ2-3; V gene: TRBV20-1; CDR3 DNA: TGCAGTGCGGCGGGCACAGATACGCAGTATTTT; CDR3 protein: CSAAGTDTQYF
D gene: .; clone size: .; J gene: TRBJ1-3; V gene: TRBV5-1; CDR3 DNA: TGCGCCTCGGCCCCATCGGGTTCCGGAAACACCATATATTTT; CDR3 protein: CASAPSGSGNTIYF
D gene: .; clone size: .; J gene: TRBJ2-3; V gene: TRBV21-1; CDR3 DNA: TGTGCCAGCAACAAACGACTATACAGGGTAACAGATACGCAGTATTTT; CDR3 protein: CASNKRLYRVTDTQYF
D gene: TRBD1; clone size: .; J gene: TRBJ1-4; V gene: TRBV14; CDR3 DNA: TGTGCCAGCAGCCAAAGGGGGCCGCGGTTTCGGACACTGTTTTTT; CDR3 protein: CASSQRGPRFRTLFF
D gene: .; clone size: .; J gene: TRBJ2-3; V gene: TRBV6-5; CDR3 DNA: TGTGCCAGCAGCCCCCTAGCCTTGAACACAGATACGCAGTATTTT; CDR3 protein: CASSPLALNTDTQYF
D gene: TRBD1; clone size: .; J gene: TRBJ2-3; V gene: TRBV6-5; CDR3 DNA: TGTGCCAGCAGTGTGGACAGGGGAAATACGCAGTATTTT; CDR3 protein: CASSVDRGNTQYF
D gene: TRBD1; clone size: .; J gene: TRBJ2-1; V gene: TRBV7-8; CDR3 DNA: TGTGCCAGCAGCGCGTACAGGGGAGGGACAGGGGGGAATGAGCAGTTCTTC; CDR3 protein: CASSAYRGGTGGNEQFF
D gene: TRBD1; clone size: .; J gene: TRBJ2-5; V gene: TRBV2; CDR3 DNA: TGTGCCAGCAGAAGACAGGGGGCAAACCAAGAGACCCAGTACTTC; CDR3 protein: CASRRQGANQETQYF
D gene: TRBD2; clone size: .; J gene: TRBJ2-3; V gene: TRBV4-2; CDR3 DNA: TGTGCCAGCAGCCAAGCGGCTAGCGGGGGGCCCCTCACAGATACGCAGTATTTT; CDR3 protein: CASSQAASGGPLTDTQYF
D gene: .; clone size: once; J gene: TRBJ1-1; V gene: TRBV6-1; CDR3 DNA: TGTGCCAGCAGTGAGCTCTTGAAGGTCAGGGGAAGATTTGCAGCTTTCTTT; CDR3 protein: CASSELLKVRGRFAAFF
D gene: TRBD1; clone size: .; J gene: TRBJ2-7; V gene: TRBV29-1; CDR3 DNA: TGCAGCGTACTCGAATTAGCAGGGGGCGAGCAGTACTTC; CDR3 protein: CSVLELAGGEQYF
D gene: TRBD1; clone size: once; J gene: TRBJ1-3; V gene: TRBV6-1; CDR3 DNA: TGTGCCAGCCAAATAACAGGGGGCGAGGGAAACACCATATATTTT; CDR3 protein: CASQITGGEGNTIYF